A selection of T cell receptor beta chains follows, all from one sample in a study of blood T cell repertoires in COVID-19. TCRdb's copy holds only in-frame clones and misses some; the assay was immunoSEQ multiplex PCR. The sample contains over 150,000 clones, around 90% of which appear only once. The specimen sequenced was peripheral blood. Every receptor here comes from a man aged 50 to 59 with acute or convalescent COVID-19. Each CDR3 is given with its conserved first and last residue. Each record gives: V gene, D gene, clone size, J gene, CDR3 DNA, CDR3 protein. The D gene is left open where the match is weak. For some rows the clone size is stated as once, few or many, or as a class when expanded; others skip it.

TRBV7-9,-,-,TRBJ2-6,TGTGCCAGCAGCCGAGGGGGAACCCTTGGAGACGTCCTGACTTTC,CASSRGGTLGDVLTF
TRBV3-1/TRBV3-2,-,-,TRBJ2-1,TGTGCCAGCAGCCAAGAACCTGCGACAGACTACAATGAGCAGTTCTTC,CASSQEPATDYNEQFF
TRBV18,TRBD1,-,TRBJ2-3,TGTGCCAGCTCACGGGACAGGGGGGGCACAGATACGCAGTATTTT,CASSRDRGGTDTQYF
TRBV6-1,-,-,TRBJ1-5,TGTGCCAGCAGTGAAGTGCCAGGGGAATATGGCAATCAGCCCCAGCATTTT,CASSEVPGEYGNQPQHF
TRBV5-5,TRBD2,-,TRBJ2-7,TGTGCCAGCAGCCCGACTAGCGGGAGGCAGTACTTC,CASSPTSGRQYF
TRBV9,-,-,TRBJ2-6,TGTGCCAGCAGCGGCGAAGGGTGGGGGCCCGGGGCCAACGTCCTGACTTTC,CASSGEGWGPGANVLTF
TRBV5-6,-,-,TRBJ1-2,TGTGCCAGCAGCTTGGCGGCGGTACAGGACACCTTC,CASSLAAVQDTF
TRBV2,TRBD2,-,TRBJ2-5,TGTGCCAGCAGAGCCGTCAGCGGGGGGCAAGAGACCCAGTACTTC,CASRAVSGGQETQYF
TRBV11-2,-,-,TRBJ1-2,TGTGCCAGCAGGCGATTTGGGGGGGAAGCTAACTATGGCTACACCTTC,CASRRFGGEANYGYTF
TRBV19,-,-,TRBJ2-6,TGTGCCAGTAGTCCAACAGGCGTCTCTGGGGCCAACGTCCTGACTTTC,CASSPTGVSGANVLTF
TRBV4-1,TRBD1,-,TRBJ2-4,TGCGCCAGCAGCCAAGATGGGAGCCCAGGGGGCGCGACCAAAAACATTCAGTACTTC,CASSQDGSPGGATKNIQYF
TRBV2,-,-,TRBJ1-1,TGTGCCAGCAGTGAGCAGGGGTCGGCGAACACTGAAGCTTTCTTT,CASSEQGSANTEAFF
TRBV19,-,few,TRBJ1-2,TGTGCCAGTAGTACAGCCCGACCCGGGGACTACACCTTC,CASSTARPGDYTF
TRBV18,TRBD1,-,TRBJ1-3,TGTGCCAGCTCACCACGGCAACAGGGGTTAAGAGACTCTGGAAACACCATATATTTT,CASSPRQQGLRDSGNTIYF
TRBV18,-,-,TRBJ1-5,TGTGCCAGCTCACCAACCGAGGCTCAGCCCCAGCATTTT,CASSPTEAQPQHF